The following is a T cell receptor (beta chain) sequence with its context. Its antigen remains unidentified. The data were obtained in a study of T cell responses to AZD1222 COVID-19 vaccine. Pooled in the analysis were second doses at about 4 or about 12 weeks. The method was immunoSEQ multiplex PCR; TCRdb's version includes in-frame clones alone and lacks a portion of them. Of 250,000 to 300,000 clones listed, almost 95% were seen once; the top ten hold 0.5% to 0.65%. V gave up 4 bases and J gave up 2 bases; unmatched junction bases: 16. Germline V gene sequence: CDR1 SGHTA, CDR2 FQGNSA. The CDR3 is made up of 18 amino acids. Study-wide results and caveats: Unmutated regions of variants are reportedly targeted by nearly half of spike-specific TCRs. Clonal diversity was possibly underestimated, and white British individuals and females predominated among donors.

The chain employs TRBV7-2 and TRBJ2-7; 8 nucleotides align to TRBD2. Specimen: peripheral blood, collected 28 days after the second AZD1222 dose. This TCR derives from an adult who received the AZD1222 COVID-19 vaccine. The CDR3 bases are TGTGCCAGCAGCTCCCCCCACACTACTAGCGGAATTACCTACGAGCAGTACTTC. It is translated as CASSSPHTTSGITYEQYF.